Sequencing of this T cell receptor beta chain was carried out in a study of early T cells in non-severe SARS-CoV-2 infection. As part of library construction, unique molecular identifiers were attached to individual cDNA molecules. TCRdb re-called the 5' RACE reads with MiXCR, one entry per CDR3 protein. The sample has around 82,000 distinct CDR3 sequences; roughly 14% are singletons. This CDR3 region has 13 residues. V gave up 4 bases and J gave up 9 bases, with 14 bases separating them. Germline CDR1 is SGHDT and CDR2 is YYEEEE. This clonotype was seen repeatedly, ten times or more. Specimen: whole blood. The sequence came from an adult who was a healthcare worker with PCR-confirmed SARS-CoV-2 infection or an uninfected control (not recorded which). The J gene is TRBJ2-1, the V gene TRBV5-6, with D perhaps given as TRBD1 or TRBD2 (5 bases each). CDR3 DNA sequence: TGTGCCAGCAGCGGGACCATTGCTGGTGAGCAGTTCTTC. Protein sequence: CASSGTIAGEQFF.